A selection of T cell receptor beta chains follows, all from one sample in a study of shared clonotypes between healthy human individuals. Generated by immunoSEQ multiplex PCR, the TCRdb table keeps only in-frame clones and is missing some. The repertoire consists of under 1,100,000 clones, with around 76% occurring once and the leading ten covering about 1.4%. Sequences were obtained from memory CD4+ T cells sorted from blood. The source is a man between 18 and 29 years old in good health. Each CDR3 is given with its conserved first and last residue. The D gene is left open where the match is weak. Only part of the rows carry a size: once, few, many, or a class if the clone is expanded.

clone size	J gene	D gene	V gene	CDR3 DNA	CDR3 protein
once	TRBJ2-5	.	TRBV9	TGTGCCAGCAGCGTCACCCCCAGGGGGGGAGAGACCCAGTACTTC	CASSVTPRGGETQYF
.	TRBJ1-2	.	TRBV6-5	TGTGCCAGCAGTTATTGGCAGGAGTACCTTTATGGCTACACCTTC	CASSYWQEYLYGYTF
many	TRBJ2-1	.	TRBV28	TGTGCCAGCAGTTTCCTACAGCTAGGTGAGCAGTTCTTC	CASSFLQLGEQFF
few	TRBJ1-5	.	TRBV30	TGTGCCTGGAGCCCCGGGCCCGGGAACAATCAGCCCCAGCATTTT	CAWSPGPGNNQPQHF
.	TRBJ1-3	TRBD1	TRBV29-1	TGCAGCGTTGTCGGAAAGACAGGGTTTGCTGGAAACACCATATATTTT	CSVVGKTGFAGNTIYF
.	TRBJ2-7	TRBD2	TRBV19	TGTGCCAGTAGTATAGGAGGACTAGGTTCCTACGAGCAGTACTTC	CASSIGGLGSYEQYF
.	TRBJ2-1	TRBD2	TRBV6-4	TGTGCCAGCAGTGACTCGGCTACTAGCGGCTACAATGAGCAGTTCTTC	CASSDSATSGYNEQFF
few	TRBJ2-2	.	TRBV5-4	TGTGCCAGCAGCTCTAACACCGGGGAGCTGTTTTTT	CASSSNTGELFF
many	TRBJ2-5	TRBD1	TRBV19	TGTGCCAGTACTCCGGGACAGGGAAGGGAGACCCAGTACTTC	CASTPGQGRETQYF
few	TRBJ2-5	.	TRBV14	TGTGCCAGCAGCCAAGATAGGAGGACCCAGTACTTC	CASSQDRRTQYF
.	TRBJ2-5	.	TRBV29-1	TGCAGCGTGACTGGGGCCCCAGGTTCGGAGGAGACCCAGTACTTC	CSVTGAPGSEETQYF
.	TRBJ1-1	TRBD1	TRBV28	TGTGCCAGCAGTTCAGGACAGGGGGGGAACACTGAAGCTTTCTTT	CASSSGQGGNTEAFF
.	TRBJ1-5	.	TRBV19	TGTGCCAGTAGTACGACCGGTAGCAATCAGCCCCAGCATTTT	CASSTTGSNQPQHF
few	TRBJ2-7	TRBD1	TRBV7-2	TGTGCCAGCAGCTTAGTTTTGGGACAGGGCCCCTCCTACGAGCAGTACTTC	CASSLVLGQGPSYEQYF
.	TRBJ2-1	TRBD1	TRBV5-1	TGCGCCAGCAGCAAGGGGACAGGGGACTACAATGAGCAGTTCTTC	CASSKGTGDYNEQFF
.	TRBJ2-1	.	TRBV5-1	TGCGCCAGCAGCTTGGCCTTGGGAAGCTCCTACAATGAGCAGTTCTTC	CASSLALGSSYNEQFF
.	TRBJ2-3	TRBD2	TRBV5-1	TGCGCCAGCAGCCTGCTTGGACTAGGTACAGATACGCAGTATTTT	CASSLLGLGTDTQYF
.	TRBJ2-2	TRBD2	TRBV30	TGTGCCTGGAGTAGAGCGGGGGGGCCCAGTGGGCTGTTTTTT	CAWSRAGGPSGLFF
.	TRBJ2-5	.	TRBV2	TGTGCCAGCAGTGGTGGGATCGGGAAAGAGACCCAGTACTTC	CASSGGIGKETQYF
.	TRBJ2-5	.	TRBV18	TGTGCCAGCTCACCACCGGGGTGGTACCAAGAGACCCAGTACTTC	CASSPPGWYQETQYF
few	TRBJ1-2	.	TRBV4-1	TGCGCCAGCAGCCAAGACAGGTTTGGGGGCTACACCTTC	CASSQDRFGGYTF
.	TRBJ2-2	.	TRBV7-3	TGTGCCAGCAGCGAGTCGGGAAACGCGAACACCGGGGAGCTGTTTTTT	CASSESGNANTGELFF
.	TRBJ1-5	.	TRBV10-3	TGTGCCATCAGTGACGGGGCTAGGGCGGAGCCCCAGCATTTT	CAISDGARAEPQHF
few	TRBJ1-2	TRBD1	TRBV7-9	TGTGCCAGCAGCTTGGACAGGCCAACCTTCAACTATGGCTACACCTTC	CASSLDRPTFNYGYTF
.	TRBJ2-3	.	TRBV11-3	TGTGCCAGCAGCTTACAGGGGAATACGCAGTATTTT	CASSLQGNTQYF
.	TRBJ1-5	.	TRBV5-5	TGTGCCAGCAGCTGGGCAGAAAATAGCAATCAGCCCCAGCATTTT	CASSWAENSNQPQHF
.	TRBJ1-2	TRBD1	TRBV9	TGTGCCAGCAGCGGACCGACAGGGATCCATGGCTACACCTTC	CASSGPTGIHGYTF
few	TRBJ2-2	TRBD2	TRBV2	TGTGCCAGCAGAGGGAGCGGGAGGGCCGCCGGGGAGCTGTTTTTT	CASRGSGRAAGELFF
few	TRBJ1-5	.	TRBV5-1	TGCGCCAGCAGCTTTTCCCCGGGGCCTCAGCCCCAGCATTTT	CASSFSPGPQPQHF
.	TRBJ2-5	.	TRBV5-4	TGTGCCAGCTCTGGCGGCAGGGGCAGGGAGACCCAGTACTTC	CASSGGRGRETQYF
.	TRBJ1-2	TRBD1	TRBV30	TGTGCCTGGGTTAATGGGGACAGGGCCTATGGCTACACCTTC	CAWVNGDRAYGYTF
.	TRBJ1-4	.	TRBV16	TGTGCCAGCAGCCAATCGCCGGGTAGAGGTGAAAAACTGTTTTTT	CASSQSPGRGEKLFF
once	TRBJ1-2	TRBD1	TRBV4-3	TGCGCCAGCAGCCACCCACAGGGGGCGGGTGGCTACACCTTC	CASSHPQGAGGYTF
.	TRBJ1-2	TRBD1	TRBV5-4	TGTGCCAGCAGCTTAGACAGGGTTTCCTATGGCTACACCTTC	CASSLDRVSYGYTF
.	TRBJ2-1	TRBD2	TRBV5-1	TGCGCCAGCAGCCCTAGCGGGACCCCCTCCTACAATGAGCAGTTCTTC	CASSPSGTPSYNEQFF
.	TRBJ1-3	.	TRBV11-1	TGTGCCAGCAGCTTAGATCCCTACTCTGGAAACACCATATATTTT	CASSLDPYSGNTIYF
.	TRBJ2-3	.	TRBV13	TGTGCCAGCAGCTTAAAACCTAGCACAGATACGCAGTATTTT	CASSLKPSTDTQYF
.	TRBJ2-5	TRBD2	TRBV30	TGTGCCTGGAGTGCCGCAACTAAGGGACTAGCGGGACCCTACCAAGAGACCCAGTACTTC	CAWSAATKGLAGPYQETQYF
.	TRBJ1-1	.	TRBV4-3	TGCGCCAGCAGCCAAGAGTACAGGGTTGGCACTGAAGCTTTCTTT	CASSQEYRVGTEAFF
.	TRBJ2-3	.	TRBV27	TGTGCCAGCAGTGACTTATACCCGGGAGACTACCGAGATACGCAGTATTTT	CASSDLYPGDYRDTQYF
few	TRBJ1-5	TRBD1	TRBV6-1	TGTGCCAGCAGCCAGACCGGACAGGGCAATCAGCCCCAGCATTTT	CASSQTGQGNQPQHF
.	TRBJ1-4	TRBD1	TRBV18	TGTGCCAGCTCACTTAACCAGGGGGCAAATGAAAAACTGTTTTTT	CASSLNQGANEKLFF
.	TRBJ1-1	.	TRBV11-2	TGTGCCAGCAGTTCCCAGGGTACGGGTGAAGCTTTCTTT	CASSSQGTGEAFF
.	TRBJ2-1	TRBD2	TRBV5-1	TGCGCCAGCAGCCTTAGCGGGGGGGCCTACAATGAGCAGTTCTTC	CASSLSGGAYNEQFF
.	TRBJ2-3	.	TRBV18	TGTGCCAGCTCACCCAAGGGAACAGATACGCAGTATTTT	CASSPKGTDTQYF
few	TRBJ1-2	TRBD1	TRBV27	TGTGCCAGCTCACCGGGACAGGGGAATGGTGGCTACACCTTC	CASSPGQGNGGYTF
.	TRBJ2-2	TRBD1	TRBV6-6	TGTGCCAGCAGAAACCAGGGGGACACCGGGGAGCTGTTTTTT	CASRNQGDTGELFF
many	TRBJ2-7	.	TRBV10-2	TGCGCCAGCAGTGAGGGGGGCTACGAGCAGTACTTC	CASSEGGYEQYF
.	TRBJ2-7	.	TRBV7-2	TGTGCCAGCAGCTTAGCAGGGATTGCGGGGGCGTACGAGCAGTACTTC	CASSLAGIAGAYEQYF
few	TRBJ2-7	TRBD1	TRBV27	TGTGCCAGCAGTTTTAAGGGGACAGGGGGCCGTTTCCCCTTCGAGCAGTACTTC	CASSFKGTGGRFPFEQYF
.	TRBJ2-5	.	TRBV2	TGTGCCAGCACGACGCAGCAGGGGCCTCCCCAGTACTTC	CASTTQQGPPQYF
.	TRBJ2-7	.	TRBV7-2	TGTGCCAGCAGCTTAAATAGGGTAGCCCACGAGCAGTACTTC	CASSLNRVAHEQYF
few	TRBJ1-1	TRBD1	TRBV7-2	TGTGCCAGCAGCTTCCCTTGGGACAGAAGCACTGAAGCTTTCTTT	CASSFPWDRSTEAFF
few	TRBJ2-1	.	TRBV5-1	TGCGCCAGCAGGCTAGCGTACAATGAGCAGTTCTTC	CASRLAYNEQFF
.	TRBJ2-5	.	TRBV6-6	TGTGCCAGCAGACTAGGCCAAGAGACCCAGTACTTC	CASRLGQETQYF
.	TRBJ1-5	.	TRBV19	TGTGCCAGTAGTATCGTAGGGGTCAATCAGCCCCAGCATTTT	CASSIVGVNQPQHF
.	TRBJ2-4	TRBD2	TRBV5-1	TGCGCCAGCAGCTTAGGGACTAGCGGGAGGAAAAACATTCAGTACTTC	CASSLGTSGRKNIQYF
many	TRBJ2-2	.	TRBV5-1	TGCGCCAGCAGCTTGGCGGCAGGGGAGGCCGGGGAGCTGTTTTTT	CASSLAAGEAGELFF
.	TRBJ1-1	TRBD1	TRBV18	TGTGCCAGCTCACCTCCAGGACAGGGGCTACCGAACACTGAAGCTTTCTTT	CASSPPGQGLPNTEAFF